A single sample is the source of the 8 T cell receptor beta chains below, sequenced in a study of blood T cell repertoires in COVID-19. Assay used: immunoSEQ multiplex PCR; TCRdb lists only in-frame clones, some missing. The sample has about 220,000 clones, around 83% seen once. The source material was peripheral blood. These TCRs come from a man in his fifties with active or convalescent COVID-19.

The V call is TRBV6-2 or TRBV6-3, the J call TRBJ2-2; 7 nucleotides align to TRBD1. This CDR3 spans 16 amino acids. V trimming: 5 bases; J trimming: 5 bases; junction bases outside the gene matches: 11. Germline loops: CDR1 MNHEY, CDR2 SVGEGT. CDR3 region: CASSPTGKGYTGELFF. CDR3 coding DNA: TGTGCCAGCAGTCCGACAGGGAAGGGCTATACCGGGGAGCTGTTTTTT.

The CDR3 DNA sequence: TGTGCCAGCAGCTTGGACCACCAGACTAGCGGAAGGGCGTTCTTC. The encoded protein is CASSLDHQTSGRAFF. The J gene is TRBJ2-1, the V gene TRBV5-4; 9 nucleotides agree with TRBD2. Germline trimming cut 0 bases from V and 15 bases from J; bases unmatched to any gene: 13. The CDR3 spans 15 residues. Germline V gene lookup returns CDR1 SGHNT and CDR2 YYREEE (reference sequence). The full variable domain, its missing parts supplied by reference TRBV5-4 and TRBJ2-1, is ETGVTQSPTHLIKTRGQQVTLRCSSQSGHNTVSWYQQALGQGPQFIFQYYREEENGRGNFPPRFSGLQFPNYSSELNVNALELDDSALYLCASSLDHQTSGRAFFGPGTRLTVL.

This clone is a singleton in its sample. The chain is built from TRBV4-2 and TRBJ2-1, with 15 positions matching TRBD2. Germline CDR1 is LGHNA and CDR2 is YNFKEQ. Trimming at V came to 4 bases and at J to 2 bases, leaving 3 bases not matched to a gene. This CDR3 comprises 17 residues. The CDR3 protein is CASSLGLAGGPYNEQFF. CDR3 DNA: TGTGCCAGCAGCCTTGGACTAGCGGGGGGGCCCTACAATGAGCAGTTCTTC.

The J gene is TRBJ1-2, the V gene TRBV13; 9 bases are shared with TRBD1. In germline, CDR1 is PRHDT, CDR2 FYEKMQ (reference sequence). The V segment lost 6 bases and the J segment 7 bases; nucleotides outside the gene matches: 6. The CDR3 extends over 13 amino acids. The CDR3 coding sequence is TGTGCCAGCAGGCTGACAGGGGGTGTTGGCTACACCTTC. Encoded protein: CASRLTGGVGYTF.

The chain uses TRBV20-1 and TRBJ2-7; D unresolved. The CDR3 totals 11 residues. Germline V gene sequence: CDR1 DFQATT, CDR2 SNEGSKA (reference sequence). The CDR3 spells CTSAAIYEQYV. CDR3 coding DNA: TGCACCTCGGCGGCAATATACGAGCAGTACGTC.

The chain links TRBV15 to TRBJ2-5, with D perhaps matching TRBD2 (5 bases). The CDR3 consists of 15 residues. V lost 2 bases and J lost 5, with 15 bases in between. Germline V gene data show CDR1 as LNHNV and CDR2 as YYDKDF (reference sequence). This chain's CDR3 is CATSRTGNPRETQYF. CDR3 nucleotides: TGTGCCACCAGCAGAACCGGGAACCCAAGGGAGACCCAGTACTTC.

This clone was recorded only once. This chain links TRBV5-6 with TRBJ2-2; 14 positions match TRBD2. Germline V CDR1 and CDR2: SGHDT, YYEEEE. This CDR3 has 18 amino acids. Trimming cost V 4 bases and J 4 bases; bases outside gene matches: 9. The CDR3 nucleotides are TGTGCCAGCAGCCCTATCGGACTAGCGGGAGGCATCACCGGGGAGCTGTTTTTT. Protein product: CASSPIGLAGGITGELFF.

The genes are TRBV7-2 and TRBJ1-3, with 7 nucleotides matching TRBD1. J lost 0 bases, V lost 1 base, and 3 bases had no gene match. CDR1 is SGHTA and CDR2 is FQGNSA in the germline V gene. The CDR3 has 16 amino acids. DNA for the CDR3: TGTGCCAGCAGCTTAGAGGACAGGTACTCTGGAAACACCATATATTTT. As protein: CASSLEDRYSGNTIYF. Together with reference TRBV7-2 and TRBJ1-3, the CDR3 gives the full variable domain: GAGVSQSPSNKVTEKGKDVELRCDPISGHTALYWYRQSLGQGLEFLIYFQGNSAPDKSGLPSDRFSAERTGGSVSTLTIQRTQQEDSAVYLCASSLEDRYSGNTIYFGEGSWLTVV.